This TCR beta chain was retrieved from a study of blood T cell repertoires in COVID-19. Across the whole study: Italy, Spain and the United States were the sources of the convalescent and acute COVID-19 samples. Nucleic acid was either cDNA or gDNA, and it came from T cells, B-cell-depleted T cells, or PBMCs.

Original processing methods: Amplification with reference gene primers provided the estimates of nucleated cell counts. Profiling relied on immunoSEQ multiplex PCR, and the TCRdb table lists in-frame clones only, not all of them. V, J and clone size derive from that table, while D and trimming were established from the DNA sequence. The repertoire holds 400,000 to 500,000 clones, with roughly 90% as singletons. This clone appeared a single time. The germline V and J ends were trimmed by 0 bases and 9 bases, with 11 bases remaining between them. Germline loops: CDR1 SNHLY, CDR2 FYNNEI. The CDR3 extends over 14 amino acids.

The J gene is TRBJ2-2, the V gene TRBV2, with a possible D match to TRBD2 (6 bases). The sample comprised peripheral blood. The clonotype comes from a woman aged 25-40 years with active or convalescent COVID-19. The chain's CDR3 is CASSEALGGRELFF. Written as DNA, the CDR3 is TGTGCCAGCAGTGAAGCTTTGGGCGGGAGGGAGCTGTTTTTT.